A single T cell receptor beta chain is shown here with its context. Clones were read by immunoSEQ multiplex PCR, and TCRdb kept only the in-frame ones, dropping some. This table holds about 350,000 clones, roughly 87% found once. Seattle's enrolled individuals joined amid active infection and were then monitored longitudinally. The sample originates from a study of blood T cell repertoires in COVID-19. Looking at the study overall: From T cells, B-cell-depleted T cells, or PBMCs came the material, which was cDNA or gDNA.

The TCR comes from an older woman with COVID-19, enrolled during active disease. Sequencing input: peripheral blood.

The CDR3 region has the DNA TGTGCCAGCAGCCACCTTGGAATACAGGGGGCGAGAGCTAATAGCAATCAGCCCCAGCATTTT. This encodes CASSHLGIQGARANSNQPQHF. V is TRBV4-2 and J is TRBJ1-5; 9 bases agree with TRBD1. The CDR3 loop spans 21 amino acids. V shed 3 bases, J shed 0 bases, and the junction held 18 bases outside the gene matches. Germline lookup yields CDR1 LGHNA and CDR2 YNFKEQ.